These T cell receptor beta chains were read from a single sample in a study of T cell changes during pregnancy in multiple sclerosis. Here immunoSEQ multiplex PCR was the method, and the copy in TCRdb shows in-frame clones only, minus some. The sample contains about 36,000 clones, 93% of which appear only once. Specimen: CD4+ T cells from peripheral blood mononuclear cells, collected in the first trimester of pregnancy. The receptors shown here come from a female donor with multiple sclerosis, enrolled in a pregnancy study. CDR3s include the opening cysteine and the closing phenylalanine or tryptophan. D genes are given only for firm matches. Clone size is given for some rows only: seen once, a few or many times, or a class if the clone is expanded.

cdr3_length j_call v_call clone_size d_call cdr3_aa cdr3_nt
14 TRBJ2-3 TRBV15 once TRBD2 CATAGSGSADTQYF TGTGCCACCGCGGGGAGCGGGAGTGCCGATACGCAGTATTTT
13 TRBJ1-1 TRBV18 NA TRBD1 CASSLDGTAKAFF TGTGCCAGCTCACTGGATGGGACAGCTAAAGCTTTCTTT
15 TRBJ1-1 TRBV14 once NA CASSPRPMGGTEAFF TGTGCCAGCAGCCCCCGGCCTATGGGGGGCACTGAAGCTTTCTTT
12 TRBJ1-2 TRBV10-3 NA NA CAIKGQSYGYTF TGTGCCATCAAAGGACAGTCCTATGGCTACACCTTC
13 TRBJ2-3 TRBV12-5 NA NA CASGTRGPDTQYF TGTGCTAGTGGTACCAGGGGACCAGATACGCAGTATTTT
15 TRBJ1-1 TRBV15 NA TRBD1 CATSTKGQGNTEAFF TGTGCCACCAGCACAAAGGGACAGGGGAACACTGAAGCTTTCTTT
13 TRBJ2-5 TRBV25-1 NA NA CASSDRGQGTQYF TGTGCCAGCAGTGACAGGGGTCAGGGGACCCAGTACTTC
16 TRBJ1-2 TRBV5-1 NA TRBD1 CASSLGQGSTSVGYTF TGCGCCAGCAGCTTGGGACAGGGCTCCACTTCGGTTGGCTACACCTTC
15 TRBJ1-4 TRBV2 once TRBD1 CASSGGTGPGEKLFF TGTGCCAGCAGTGGGGGGACAGGCCCCGGCGAAAAACTGTTTTTT
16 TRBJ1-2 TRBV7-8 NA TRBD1 CASSLFWDSSNYGYTF TGTGCCAGCAGCCTATTCTGGGACAGTTCTAACTATGGCTACACCTTC
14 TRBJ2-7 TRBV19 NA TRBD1 CASNDAGGIDEQYF TGTGCCAGTAACGATGCAGGGGGAATTGACGAGCAGTACTTC
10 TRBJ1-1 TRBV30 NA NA CAWRGPRAFF TGTGCCTGGAGGGGCCCCCGAGCTTTCTTT
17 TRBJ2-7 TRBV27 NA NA CASSLRAPGASGYEQYF TGTGCCAGCAGTCTCCGCGCGCCGGGGGCTAGCGGCTACGAGCAGTACTTC
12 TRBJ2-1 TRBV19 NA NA CASSISSSGQFF TGTGCCAGTAGTATCTCATCCTCGGGGCAGTTCTTC
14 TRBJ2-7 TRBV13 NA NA CASNRGGSSYEQYF TGTGCCAGCAATAGGGGCGGAAGCTCCTACGAGCAGTACTTC
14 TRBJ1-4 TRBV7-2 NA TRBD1 CASSLDRGGEKLFF TGTGCCAGCAGCTTAGACAGGGGTGGGGAAAAACTGTTTTTT
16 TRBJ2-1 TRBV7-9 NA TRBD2 CASSSRTSGENNEQFF TGTGCCAGCAGCTCCAGAACTAGCGGGGAAAACAATGAGCAGTTCTTC
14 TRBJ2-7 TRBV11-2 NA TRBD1 CASSSGQGTGEQYF TGTGCCAGCAGCTCCGGACAGGGAACGGGCGAGCAGTACTTC
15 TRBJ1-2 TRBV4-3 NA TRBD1 CASSQDGTGTYGYTF TGCGCCAGCAGCCAAGATGGGACAGGGACCTATGGCTACACCTTC
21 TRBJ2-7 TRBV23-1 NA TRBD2 CASSQRDREKLAGEERYEQYF TGCGCCAGCAGTCAGAGAGACAGGGAGAAGCTAGCGGGAGAGGAAAGATACGAGCAGTACTTC
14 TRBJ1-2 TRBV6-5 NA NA CATRAQGKIYGYTF TGTGCCACCCGTGCTCAGGGAAAGATCTATGGCTACACCTTC
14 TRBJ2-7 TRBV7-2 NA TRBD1 CASSSGTGSIEQYF TGTGCCAGCAGCTCCGGGACAGGGAGCATCGAGCAGTACTTC
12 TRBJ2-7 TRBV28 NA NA CASSYQSYEQYF TGTGCCAGCAGTTACCAGTCCTACGAGCAGTACTTC
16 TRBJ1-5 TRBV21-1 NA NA CASSRSLSTVYQPQHF TGTGCCAGCAGCAGAAGTCTGTCCACTGTATATCAGCCCCAGCATTTT
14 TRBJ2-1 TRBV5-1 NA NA CASSLGAGKNEQFF TGCGCCAGCAGCTTGGGGGCAGGGAAGAATGAGCAGTTCTTC
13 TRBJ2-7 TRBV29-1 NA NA CSVEGAGRNEQYF TGCAGCGTGGAGGGGGCAGGACGAAACGAGCAGTACTTC
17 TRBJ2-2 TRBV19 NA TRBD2 CASSRLAGGANTGELFF TGTGCCAGTAGTAGACTAGCGGGAGGGGCTAACACCGGGGAGCTGTTTTTT
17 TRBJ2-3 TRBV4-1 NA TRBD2 CASSQGGFGLGTDTQYF TGCGCCAGCAGCCAAGGTGGTTTCGGACTAGGGACAGATACGCAGTATTTT
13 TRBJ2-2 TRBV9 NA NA CASSVGRDGELFF TGTGCCAGCAGCGTCGGCCGGGACGGGGAGCTGTTTTTT
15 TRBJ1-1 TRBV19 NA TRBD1 CATHPGQGRNTEAFF TGTGCCACCCACCCGGGACAGGGACGGAACACTGAAGCTTTCTTT
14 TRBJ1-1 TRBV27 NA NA CASSLAGMNTEAFF TGTGCCAGCAGTTTGGCCGGGATGAACACTGAAGCTTTCTTT
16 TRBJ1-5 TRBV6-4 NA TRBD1 CASHGTGNQGNQPQHF TGTGCCAGCCACGGGACAGGCAACCAAGGCAATCAGCCCCAGCATTTT
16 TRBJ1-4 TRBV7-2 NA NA CASSFGGRGTNEKLFF TGTGCCAGCAGCTTCGGTGGGCGGGGAACTAATGAAAAACTGTTTTTT
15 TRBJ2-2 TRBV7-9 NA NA CASRDREANTGELFF TGTGCCAGCAGAGACAGGGAGGCGAACACCGGGGAGCTGTTTTTT
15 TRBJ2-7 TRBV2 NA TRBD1 CASSLEPGQGSEQYF TGTGCCAGCAGTCTGGAGCCGGGACAGGGAAGCGAGCAGTACTTC
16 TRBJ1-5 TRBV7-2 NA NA CASSLYLGARDQPQHF TGTGCCAGCAGCTTATATCTGGGGGCGCGTGATCAGCCCCAGCATTTT
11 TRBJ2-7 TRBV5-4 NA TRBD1 CASSAGQGKYF TGTGCCAGCAGCGCGGGACAGGGAAAGTACTTC
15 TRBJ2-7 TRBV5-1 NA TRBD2 CASSPTLAVRREQYF TGCGCCAGCAGCCCTACACTAGCGGTTCGCCGGGAGCAGTACTTC
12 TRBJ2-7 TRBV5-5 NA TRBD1 CASGGQGYEQYF TGTGCCAGCGGTGGACAGGGCTACGAGCAGTACTTC
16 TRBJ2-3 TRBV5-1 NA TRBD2 CASSLGAGVGTDTQYF TGCGCCAGCAGCTTAGGAGCGGGAGTGGGCACAGATACGCAGTATTTT
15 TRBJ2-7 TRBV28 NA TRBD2 CASSPGDYKAYEQYF TGTGCCAGCAGTCCCGGGGACTACAAGGCCTACGAGCAGTACTTC
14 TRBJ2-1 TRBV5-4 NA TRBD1 CASSLRQGDGEQFF TGTGCCAGCAGCTTACGACAGGGTGACGGTGAGCAGTTCTTC
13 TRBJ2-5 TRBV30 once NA CAWSSSGQETQYF TGTGCCTGGAGTAGTAGCGGTCAAGAGACCCAGTACTTC